This T cell receptor beta chain was sequenced for a study of cytomegalovirus exposure and HLA in healthy donors. In the study overall: Among around 180 million T cells, an earlier analysis found 90 million to 130 million unique TCR beta sequences. Overall study results and limits: A previous analysis found most TCR beta V segments productive roughly 90% or roughly 30% of the time. Association of 15,000 to 20,000 TCR beta sequences with HLA alleles was found at 0.05 false discovery rate in a later analysis.

As regards this clone: Its antigen remains unknown.

The CDR3 contains 14 residues. The ends were cut back, 1 base at V and 2 bases at J, with 10 bases in the middle. CDR1 SGHRS and CDR2 YFSETQ come from the germline V gene. Donors showed nominal health when sampled, although they likely had unrecorded immune exposures. Primers for the PCR totalled 60 Vbeta and 13 Jbeta. Generated by immunoSEQ multiplex PCR, the TCRdb table keeps only in-frame clones and is missing some. Of 150,000 to 200,000 clones listed, about 75% were seen once; the top ten hold about 6.4%. This receptor was obtained from a man aged 35 to 55 in good health and CMV-seropositive. Material: PBMCs. The chain recombines TRBV5-1 with TRBJ2-7, with unresolved D. CDR3 in amino acids: CASSLPVSPYEQYF. CDR3 nucleotide sequence: TGCGCCAGCAGCTTGCCAGTGTCACCCTACGAGCAGTACTTC.